The 20 T cell receptor beta chains below all came from one sample that was sequenced in a study of blood T cells in healthy people across ages. With a J-beta primer mix and a sample-barcoded 5' primer, a second PCR ran roughly 6 to 11 cycles. TCRdb re-derived calls from the 5' RACE reads in MiXCR, one entry per CDR3 protein. Among hundreds of thousands of distinct CDR3 sequences listed, about 61% were seen once. Specimen: blood. These receptors originate from a man between 40 and 49 years old in good health.

This clonotype was seen only a few times. This chain uses TRBV27 with TRBJ1-5, with 10 positions matching TRBD1. Germline assignment: CDR1 MNHEY and CDR2 SMNVEV (reference sequence). V was clipped by 6 bases and J by 7 bases; unmatched bases: 6. The CDR3 has 14 amino acids. The CDR3 here is CASSPTGGGQPQHF. CDR3 DNA: TGTGCCAGCAGCCCGACAGGGGGCGGACAGCCCCAGCATTTT.

This chain uses TRBV12-3 or TRBV12-4 with TRBJ1-1; no reliable D call. This CDR3 region has 14 residues. Trimming removed 5 bases from V and 1 base from J, with 11 bases in between. CDR3 region: CASSPTRGNTEAFF. DNA for the CDR3: TGTGCCAGCAGTCCAACTCGGGGGAACACTGAAGCTTTCTTT.

The rearrangement joins TRBV7-3 to TRBJ2-1; 8 positions match TRBD2. Germline assignment: CDR1 SGHTA and CDR2 FQGTGA. J lost 4 bases, V lost 3 bases, and 5 bases had no gene match. This CDR3 has 15 residues. The CDR3 region is CASSFRLARYNEQFF. The CDR3 DNA follows: TGTGCCAGCAGCTTCCGACTAGCGAGGTACAATGAGCAGTTCTTC.

This clonotype was detected a few times. The chain couples TRBV20-1 to TRBJ2-5, with 12 bases identical to TRBD2. The CDR3 is made up of 15 amino acids. After removal of 3 bases from V and 0 bases from J, the junction contained 2 bases not matched to a gene. The germline V gene has CDR1 DFQATT and CDR2 SNEGSKA (reference sequence). CDR3 sequence: CSASGLAGNQETQYF. DNA of the CDR3: TGCAGTGCTAGTGGACTAGCGGGGAACCAAGAGACCCAGTACTTC.

This chain links TRBV20-1 with TRBJ1-4; D remains ambiguous. This CDR3 is built from 11 residues. Trimming cost V 3 bases and J 7 bases, with 6 bases left between them. Germline assignment: CDR1 DFQATT and CDR2 SNEGSKA (reference sequence). The CDR3 DNA reads as TGCAGTGCTAGGATCGGTGAAAAACTGTTTTTT. It yields the protein CSARIGEKLFF.

The chain has TRBV7-3 and TRBJ1-2; TRBD1 is a possible D gene (6 bases). The CDR3 has 14 residues. The V gene's germline CDR1 is SGHTA and CDR2 FQGTGA. The germline V and J ends were trimmed by 0 bases and 7 bases, with 12 bases remaining between them. The chain's CDR3 is CASSLTFMGAGYTF. The CDR3 DNA follows: TGTGCCAGCAGCTTAACTTTTATGGGGGCTGGCTACACCTTC.

For this clonotype: This clone may be a read error of a much larger clone one base away. V and J are TRBV7-9 and TRBJ2-3, with D unclear. This CDR3 comprises 13 residues. Germline V gene data show CDR1 as SEHNR and CDR2 as FQNEAQ (reference sequence). The CDR3 region has the DNA TGTGCCAGCAGCTCTCTCCAAACAGATGCGCAGTATTTT. This sequence encodes CASSSLQTDAQYF.

J is TRBJ2-6 and V is TRBV12-3 or TRBV12-4, with unresolved D. V dropped 0 bases and J dropped 0 bases, with 9 bases sitting between them. The CDR3 is 17 residues long. In DNA, the CDR3 is TGTGCCAGCAGTTTAGCGGTAGGGTTCTCTGGGGCCAACGTCCTGACTTTC. It translates to CASSLAVGFSGANVLTF.

This clonotype was found once. The J gene is TRBJ1-1, the V gene TRBV24-1; D possibly corresponds to TRBD1 (5 bases). This CDR3 contains 14 residues. Trimming removed 10 bases at V and 0 bases at J, with 14 bases between. CDR1 and CDR2 (germline): KGHDR, SFDVKD. Here the CDR3 DNA reads TGTGCCACTAGAAAGGGGCCTTTGAACACTGAAGCTTTCTTT. Protein sequence: CATRKGPLNTEAFF.

This chain joins TRBV7-2 and TRBJ2-5; 9 nucleotides agree with TRBD2. The CDR3 extends over 15 amino acids. The trim removed 3 bases at V and 5 bases at J, leaving 7 bases unmatched. CDR1 and CDR2 from the germline V gene are SGHTA and FQGNSA. CDR3 protein: CASSFPLAGRETQYF. CDR3 in DNA: TGTGCCAGCAGCTTCCCTCTAGCGGGGAGGGAGACCCAGTACTTC.

This clonotype was counted a single time. The chain joins TRBV19 to TRBJ2-1; D unresolved. The DNA end favors TRBJ2-7, so the J call may be wrong. The CDR3 spans 14 residues. Germline values: CDR1 LNHDA, CDR2 SQIVND (reference sequence). CDR3 region: CASSIRPSYNEQYF. The CDR3 DNA sequence: TGTGCCAGTAGTATACGTCCTTCCTACAATGAGCAGTACTTC.

The chain recombines TRBV3-1 with TRBJ2-1, with TRBD2 matching over 8 bases. V lost 4 bases and J lost 5; bases outside the gene matches: 16. CDR1 LGHDT and CDR2 YNNKEL come from the germline V gene (reference sequence). CDR3 size: 18 residues. In DNA, the CDR3 is TGTGCCAGCAGCCGCAGAGCGGATCTAGTGCGGGGGGACAATGAGCAGTTCTTC. Its protein product is CASSRRADLVRGDNEQFF.

This rearrangement joins TRBV7-8 to TRBJ2-7; 10 positions agree with TRBD1. The J call is uncertain, as TRBJ2-5 better fits the DNA end. The CDR3 consists of 16 residues. Germline V gene sequence: CDR1 SGHVS, CDR2 FQNEAQ. The CDR3 DNA sequence: TGTGCCAGCAGCTTAACGGGACAGGGGTTTATGGAGACCCAGTACTTC. Protein product: CASSLTGQGFMETQYF.

The V and J genes are TRBV29-1 and TRBJ1-4; 7 nucleotides line up with TRBD1. This CDR3 has 13 amino acids. V was pared by 3 bases and J by 9 bases, with 7 bases of the junction left unmatched. Germline V lookup: CDR1 SQVTM, CDR2 ANQGSEA. This CDR3 reads CSVDSQGGKKLFF. Here the CDR3 DNA reads TGCAGCGTTGATAGCCAGGGGGGGAAAAAACTGTTTTTT. The full variable domain, with the rest looked up from reference TRBV29-1 and TRBJ1-4, is SAVISQKPSRDICQRGTSLTIQCQVDSQVTMMFWYRQQPGQSLTLIATANQGSEATYESGFVIDKFPISRPNLTFSTLTVSNMSPEDSSIYLCSVDSQGGKKLFFGSGTQLSVL.

This rearrangement joins TRBV7-3 to TRBJ1-2, with a possible D match to TRBD1 (5 bases). Per germline, CDR1 SGHTA and CDR2 FQGTGA. This CDR3 region has 14 residues. The V gene lost 5 bases and the J gene lost 6 bases, with 16 bases spanning the gap. The CDR3 protein is CASSVNWQGDGYTF. CDR3 DNA sequence: TGTGCCAGCAGCGTCAATTGGCAGGGTGATGGCTACACCTTC.

The CDR3 region has the DNA TGTGCCAGCAGACCCGGGACTAGCGGTTCCTACGAGCAGTACTTC. Translated, it gives CASRPGTSGSYEQYF. The rearrangement joins TRBV27 to TRBJ2-7, with 11 nucleotides matching TRBD2. The CDR3 has 15 residues. V shed 6 bases and J 1 base; nucleotides not matched to a gene: 5. The V gene's germline CDR1 is MNHEY and CDR2 SMNVEV (reference sequence).

The chain carries TRBV7-6 and TRBJ2-5; 7 bases fit TRBD1. V dropped 5 bases and J dropped 1; count of bases not matched to a gene: 7. Looked up from germline, CDR1 is SGHVS and CDR2 is FNYEAQ. The CDR3 has 15 residues. The CDR3 is CASSINRGSQETQYF. The CDR3, as DNA: TGTGCCAGCAGCATCAACAGGGGTTCCCAAGAGACCCAGTACTTC.

Turning to this clonotype: This likely traces to a read error, being one base from a far larger clone. The chain joins TRBV13 to TRBJ1-2; 10 bases agree with TRBD1. CDR1 is PRHDT, CDR2 FYEKMQ, per germline (reference sequence). The CDR3 is 14 residues long. CDR3 nucleotides: TGTGTCAGCAGCTTGGGACAGGGGAACTATGGCTACACCTTC. The encoded protein is CVSSLGQGNYGYTF.

The chain couples TRBV7-9 to TRBJ2-1; 7 bases align to TRBD2. Trimming took 1 base from V and 5 from J; bases not matched to a gene: 2. Germline values: CDR1 SEHNR, CDR2 FQNEAQ (reference sequence). CDR3 length equals 14 residues. CDR3 nucleotides: TGTGCCAGCAGCTTAGGGGGACTACACAATGAGCAGTTCTTC. Protein product: CASSLGGLHNEQFF. Together with reference TRBV7-9 and TRBJ2-1, the CDR3 gives the full variable domain: DTGVSQNPRHKITKRGQNVTFRCDPISEHNRLYWYRQTLGQGPEFLTYFQNEAQLEKSRLLSDRFSAERPKGSFSTLEIQRTEQGDSAMYLCASSLGGLHNEQFFGPGTRLTVL.

This clonotype was detected a few times. The genes are TRBV3-1 and TRBJ2-3, with D hard to call. V gave up 1 base and J gave up 3 bases, with 11 bases separating them. Germline values: CDR1 LGHDT, CDR2 YNNKEL (reference sequence). CDR3 length equals 15 residues. DNA for the CDR3: TGTGCCAGCAGCCAAGGGACCTTTAGTACAGATACGCAGTATTTT. It codes for CASSQGTFSTDTQYF.